These T cell receptor beta chains were read from a single sample in a study of post-analysis software for immune sequencing data. TCRdb passed the PCR reads through MiXCR, listing each CDR3 protein once. Of more than 500,000 distinct CDR3 sequences in the sample, 30% to 40% are singletons; the top ten hold less than 6%. Sequences were obtained from blood. Receptor source: a girl aged 2 to 17 with multiple sclerosis. Both conserved end residues are part of each CDR3. A D gene is named only where the DNA matches it firmly. Expanded clones get a size class; other rows say once, few or many, or leave the size out.

d_call: NA
j_call: TRBJ2-7
v_call: TRBV29-1
clone_size: many
cdr3_nt: TGCAGCGTTGCCCCTAGACAGGCTTCCTACGAGCAGTACTTC
cdr3_aa: CSVAPRQASYEQYF

d_call: TRBD1
j_call: TRBJ2-7
v_call: TRBV6-1
clone_size: few
cdr3_nt: TGTGCCAGCAGTGAATGGACAGGGGTTAGCTACGAGCAGTACTTC
cdr3_aa: CASSEWTGVSYEQYF

d_call: NA
j_call: TRBJ2-2
v_call: TRBV7-2
clone_size: NA
cdr3_nt: TGTGCCAGCAGCTTAGAGCGTTACCCTCGGACCCAGAACACCGGGGAGCTGTTTTTT
cdr3_aa: CASSLERYPRTQNTGELFF

d_call: NA
j_call: TRBJ1-1
v_call: TRBV28
clone_size: NA
cdr3_nt: TGTGCCAGCAGTTCAACCCACAAGAACACTGAAGTTTTCTTT
cdr3_aa: CASSSTHKNTEVFF

d_call: NA
j_call: TRBJ2-5
v_call: TRBV5-6
clone_size: few
cdr3_nt: TGTGCCAGCAGCTTGACCTGTAAGAAAGGCGAAGAGACCCAGTACTTC
cdr3_aa: CASSLTCKKGEETQYF

d_call: TRBD2
j_call: TRBJ2-1
v_call: TRBV20-1
clone_size: few
cdr3_nt: TGCAGTGCACTCCTCGGGGGGACGGGGCAGTTCTTC
cdr3_aa: CSALLGGTGQFF

d_call: NA
j_call: TRBJ1-1
v_call: TRBV12-3/TRBV12-4
clone_size: NA
cdr3_nt: TGTGCCAGCAGCCCCCCCATGGGCAGGGAGAGATGGAACACTGAAGCTTTCTTT
cdr3_aa: CASSPPMGRERWNTEAFF

d_call: NA
j_call: TRBJ2-2
v_call: TRBV10-1
clone_size: NA
cdr3_nt: TGCGCCAGCAGTGAGGCTTCTGGGCCACCCGGGGAGCTGTTTTTT
cdr3_aa: CASSEASGPPGELFF

d_call: NA
j_call: TRBJ2-1
v_call: TRBV11-2
clone_size: NA
cdr3_nt: TGTGCCAGCAGCCGGGAGCCGGGGCTCAATGAGCAGTTCTTC
cdr3_aa: CASSREPGLNEQFF

d_call: TRBD1
j_call: TRBJ2-5
v_call: TRBV9
clone_size: NA
cdr3_nt: TGTGCCAGCAGCCCCGACAGGGCGGGTGAGACCCAGTACTTC
cdr3_aa: CASSPDRAGETQYF

d_call: NA
j_call: TRBJ1-3
v_call: TRBV12-3/TRBV12-4
clone_size: NA
cdr3_nt: TGTGCCAGCAGTCCCGAGGACGTATATCTACAAAACACCATATATTTT
cdr3_aa: CASSPEDVYLQNTIYF

d_call: NA
j_call: TRBJ2-4
v_call: TRBV12-3/TRBV12-4
clone_size: NA
cdr3_nt: TGTGCCAGTACTTTGGGACTTAACATTCAGTACTTC
cdr3_aa: CASTLGLNIQYF

d_call: TRBD2
j_call: TRBJ2-1
v_call: TRBV7-9
clone_size: few
cdr3_nt: TGTGCCAGCAGCTTAGCGCTACTAGCGGGGATGGATGAGCAGTTCTTC
cdr3_aa: CASSLALLAGMDEQFF

d_call: NA
j_call: TRBJ2-1
v_call: TRBV2
clone_size: NA
cdr3_nt: TGTGCCAGCAGTGAGCTTCAGGGGACTTACAATGAGCAGTTCTTC
cdr3_aa: CASSELQGTYNEQFF

d_call: NA
j_call: TRBJ2-1
v_call: TRBV5-1
clone_size: NA
cdr3_nt: TGCGCCAGCAGCAGCTATGCCGGGGATCGGGGTGAGCAGTTCTTC
cdr3_aa: CASSSYAGDRGEQFF

d_call: TRBD1
j_call: TRBJ2-4
v_call: TRBV28
clone_size: NA
cdr3_nt: TGTGCCAGCAGTTTACTGACAGGGGAAAACATTCAGTACTTC
cdr3_aa: CASSLLTGENIQYF

d_call: NA
j_call: TRBJ2-3
v_call: TRBV29-1
clone_size: many
cdr3_nt: TGCAGCGTTCCCCAGGGAGGCACAGATACGCAGTATTTT
cdr3_aa: CSVPQGGTDTQYF

d_call: NA
j_call: TRBJ2-3
v_call: TRBV12-3/TRBV12-4
clone_size: NA
cdr3_nt: TGTGCCAGCAGCAACAGGGAGACAGATACGCAGTATTTT
cdr3_aa: CASSNRETDTQYF

d_call: NA
j_call: TRBJ2-1
v_call: TRBV5-1
clone_size: once
cdr3_nt: TGCGCCAGCAGCTTTGCTGGAACAGGGAGAAAGGATGAGCAGTTCTTC
cdr3_aa: CASSFAGTGRKDEQFF

d_call: NA
j_call: TRBJ2-3
v_call: TRBV4-1
clone_size: NA
cdr3_nt: TGCGCCAGCAGCCAAGATTCGGCCAGCACCTCCCCAGATACGCAGTATTTT
cdr3_aa: CASSQDSASTSPDTQYF

d_call: NA
j_call: TRBJ2-5
v_call: TRBV4-2
clone_size: NA
cdr3_nt: TGTGCCAGCAGCCAAAGTTTGGGCACAGGGCGCGAGACCCAGTACTTC
cdr3_aa: CASSQSLGTGRETQYF

d_call: NA
j_call: TRBJ2-7
v_call: TRBV2
clone_size: NA
cdr3_nt: TGTGCCAGCAGCCCCGTCAGGCTCCAAGAAGAGCAGTACTTC
cdr3_aa: CASSPVRLQEEQYF

d_call: NA
j_call: TRBJ2-5
v_call: TRBV4-1
clone_size: NA
cdr3_nt: TGCGCCAGCAGCCAAGGGGCAAGCACAGAGACCCAGTACTTC
cdr3_aa: CASSQGASTETQYF

d_call: NA
j_call: TRBJ2-7
v_call: TRBV6-5
clone_size: few
cdr3_nt: TGTGCCAGCAGAGGGGGGTTCGACGAGCAGTACTTC
cdr3_aa: CASRGGFDEQYF

d_call: TRBD1
j_call: TRBJ2-1
v_call: TRBV5-1
clone_size: few
cdr3_nt: TGCGCCAGCATACGGGACAGGGGCTACAATGAGCAGTTCTTC
cdr3_aa: CASIRDRGYNEQFF

d_call: TRBD1
j_call: TRBJ1-2
v_call: TRBV20-1
clone_size: few
cdr3_nt: TGCAGTGCTAGAGACTCGGGACAGGGGGGCGGCTACACCTTC
cdr3_aa: CSARDSGQGGGYTF

d_call: NA
j_call: TRBJ1-1
v_call: TRBV10-3
clone_size: NA
cdr3_nt: TGTGCCATCGGGAGACTTAACACTGAAGCTTTCTTT
cdr3_aa: CAIGRLNTEAFF

d_call: TRBD1
j_call: TRBJ1-2
v_call: TRBV18
clone_size: NA
cdr3_nt: TGTGCCAGCTCACCAGCTACAGGGGGGGACTATGGCTACACCTTC
cdr3_aa: CASSPATGGDYGYTF

d_call: NA
j_call: TRBJ2-5
v_call: TRBV2
clone_size: NA
cdr3_nt: TGTGCCAGCAGTGAAAACAGCGTGACCCAGTACTTC
cdr3_aa: CASSENSVTQYF

d_call: NA
j_call: TRBJ2-7
v_call: TRBV7-6
clone_size: NA
cdr3_nt: TGTGCCAGCAGCTTAGAGGCTAGGCTGGTGGGACCCTACGAGCAGTACTTC
cdr3_aa: CASSLEARLVGPYEQYF

d_call: TRBD1
j_call: TRBJ1-5
v_call: TRBV20-1
clone_size: NA
cdr3_nt: TGCAGTGCCCCCCGGGACAGGCGCAATCAGCCCCAGCATTTT
cdr3_aa: CSAPRDRRNQPQHF

d_call: NA
j_call: TRBJ2-7
v_call: TRBV18
clone_size: NA
cdr3_nt: TGTGCCAGCTCACACGGACAGTTAACCCCCTACGAGCAGTACTTC
cdr3_aa: CASSHGQLTPYEQYF

d_call: NA
j_call: TRBJ1-2
v_call: TRBV4-1
clone_size: NA
cdr3_nt: TGCGCCAGCAGCCAACCCCGAGGAGGTGGTAGCTATGGCTACACCTTC
cdr3_aa: CASSQPRGGGSYGYTF

d_call: NA
j_call: TRBJ1-5
v_call: TRBV20-1
clone_size: NA
cdr3_nt: TGCAGTGCTGGCACGCGACTCCTCAGGGGTCAGCCCCAGCATTTT
cdr3_aa: CSAGTRLLRGQPQHF

d_call: TRBD1
j_call: TRBJ1-2
v_call: TRBV11-2
clone_size: few
cdr3_nt: TGTGCCAGCAGCTCAGTGGGGACAGCTGATGGCTACACCTTC
cdr3_aa: CASSSVGTADGYTF

d_call: TRBD1
j_call: TRBJ1-3
v_call: TRBV13
clone_size: NA
cdr3_nt: TGTGCCAGCAGCCCCTGGGACAGTCTCAGCTCTGGAAACACCATATATTTT
cdr3_aa: CASSPWDSLSSGNTIYF

d_call: NA
j_call: TRBJ2-1
v_call: TRBV5-1
clone_size: NA
cdr3_nt: TGCGCCAGCAGCTTGGCCAGCCAGGGCGCCTACAATGAGCAGTTCTTC
cdr3_aa: CASSLASQGAYNEQFF

d_call: NA
j_call: TRBJ2-5
v_call: TRBV12-3/TRBV12-4
clone_size: NA
cdr3_nt: TGTGCCAGCAATACCAAACGGGGGCGCCCTCAAGAGACCCAGTACTTC
cdr3_aa: CASNTKRGRPQETQYF

d_call: NA
j_call: TRBJ1-1
v_call: TRBV6-5
clone_size: few
cdr3_nt: TGTGCCAGCAGTGAAGGGCGTGAAGCTTTCTTT
cdr3_aa: CASSEGREAFF

d_call: TRBD2
j_call: TRBJ2-1
v_call: TRBV5-1
clone_size: few
cdr3_nt: TGCGCCAGCAGCCCCGGGACTAGCGGCAATGAGCAGTTCTTC
cdr3_aa: CASSPGTSGNEQFF

d_call: NA
j_call: TRBJ2-1
v_call: TRBV6-4
clone_size: once
cdr3_nt: TGTGCCGGCAGTGAGGCAGGGAGAAACAATGAGCAGTTCTTC
cdr3_aa: CAGSEAGRNNEQFF

d_call: TRBD1
j_call: TRBJ2-5
v_call: TRBV14
clone_size: NA
cdr3_nt: TGTGCCAGCTCGGAACAGGGGCGAGAGACCCAGTACTTC
cdr3_aa: CASSEQGRETQYF

d_call: NA
j_call: TRBJ2-1
v_call: TRBV29-1
clone_size: NA
cdr3_nt: TGCAGCGGTGGACGGACCCGTGGGCTCAATGAGCAGTTCTTC
cdr3_aa: CSGGRTRGLNEQFF